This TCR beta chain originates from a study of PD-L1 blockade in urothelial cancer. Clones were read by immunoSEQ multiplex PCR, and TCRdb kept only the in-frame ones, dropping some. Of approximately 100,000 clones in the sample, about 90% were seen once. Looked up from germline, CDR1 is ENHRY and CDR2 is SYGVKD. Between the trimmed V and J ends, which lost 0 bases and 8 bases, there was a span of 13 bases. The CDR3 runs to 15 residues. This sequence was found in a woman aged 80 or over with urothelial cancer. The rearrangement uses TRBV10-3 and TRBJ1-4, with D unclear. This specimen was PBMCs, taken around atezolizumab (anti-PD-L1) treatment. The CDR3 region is CAISESRGHDEKLFF. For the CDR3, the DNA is TGTGCCATCAGTGAGTCACGCGGGCATGACGAAAAACTGTTTTTT.